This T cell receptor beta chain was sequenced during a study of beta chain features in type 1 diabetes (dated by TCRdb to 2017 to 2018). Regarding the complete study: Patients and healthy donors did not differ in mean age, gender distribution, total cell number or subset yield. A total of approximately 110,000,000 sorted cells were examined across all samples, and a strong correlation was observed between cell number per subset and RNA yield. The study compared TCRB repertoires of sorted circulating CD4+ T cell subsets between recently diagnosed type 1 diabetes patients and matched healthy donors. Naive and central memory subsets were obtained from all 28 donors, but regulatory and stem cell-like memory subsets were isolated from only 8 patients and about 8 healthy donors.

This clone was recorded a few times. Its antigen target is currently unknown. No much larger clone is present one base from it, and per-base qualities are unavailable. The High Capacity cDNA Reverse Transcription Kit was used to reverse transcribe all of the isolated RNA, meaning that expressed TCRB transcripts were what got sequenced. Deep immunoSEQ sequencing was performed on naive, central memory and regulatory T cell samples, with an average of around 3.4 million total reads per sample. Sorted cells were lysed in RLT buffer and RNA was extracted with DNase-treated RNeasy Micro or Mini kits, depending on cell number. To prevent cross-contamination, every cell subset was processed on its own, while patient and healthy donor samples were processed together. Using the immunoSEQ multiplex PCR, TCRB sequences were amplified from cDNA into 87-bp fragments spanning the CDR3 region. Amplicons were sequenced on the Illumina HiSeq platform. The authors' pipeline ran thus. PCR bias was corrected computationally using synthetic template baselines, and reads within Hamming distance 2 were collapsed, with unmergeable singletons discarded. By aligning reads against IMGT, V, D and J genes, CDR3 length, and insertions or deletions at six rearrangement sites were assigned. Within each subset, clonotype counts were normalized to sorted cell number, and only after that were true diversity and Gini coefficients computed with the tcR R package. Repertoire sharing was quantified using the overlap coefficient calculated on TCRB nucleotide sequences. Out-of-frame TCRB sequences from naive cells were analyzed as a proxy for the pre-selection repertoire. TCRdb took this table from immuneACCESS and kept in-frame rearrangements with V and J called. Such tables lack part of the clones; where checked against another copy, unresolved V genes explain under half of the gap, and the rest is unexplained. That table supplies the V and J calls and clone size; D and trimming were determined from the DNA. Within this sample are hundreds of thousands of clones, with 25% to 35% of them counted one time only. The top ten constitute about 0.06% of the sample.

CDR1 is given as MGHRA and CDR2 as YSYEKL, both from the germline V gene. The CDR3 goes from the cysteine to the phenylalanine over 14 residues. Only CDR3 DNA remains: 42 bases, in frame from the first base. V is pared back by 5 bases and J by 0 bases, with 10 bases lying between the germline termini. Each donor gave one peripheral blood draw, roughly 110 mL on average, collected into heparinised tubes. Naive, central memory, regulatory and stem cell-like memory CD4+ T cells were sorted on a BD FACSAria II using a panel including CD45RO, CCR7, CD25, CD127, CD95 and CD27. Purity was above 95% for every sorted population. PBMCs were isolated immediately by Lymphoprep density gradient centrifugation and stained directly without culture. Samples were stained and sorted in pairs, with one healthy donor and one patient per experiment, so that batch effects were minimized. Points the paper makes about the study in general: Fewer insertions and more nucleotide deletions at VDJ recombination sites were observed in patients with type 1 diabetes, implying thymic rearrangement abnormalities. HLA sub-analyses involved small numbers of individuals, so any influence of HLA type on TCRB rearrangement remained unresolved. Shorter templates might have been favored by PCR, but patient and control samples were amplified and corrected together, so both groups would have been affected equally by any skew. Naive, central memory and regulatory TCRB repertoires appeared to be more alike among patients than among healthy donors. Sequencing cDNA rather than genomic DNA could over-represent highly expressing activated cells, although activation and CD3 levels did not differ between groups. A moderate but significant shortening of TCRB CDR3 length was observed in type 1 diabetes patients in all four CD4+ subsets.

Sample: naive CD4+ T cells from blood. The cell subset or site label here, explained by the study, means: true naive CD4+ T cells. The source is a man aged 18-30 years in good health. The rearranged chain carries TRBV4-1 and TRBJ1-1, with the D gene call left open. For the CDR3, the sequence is CASSSGRLNTEAFF. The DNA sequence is TGCGCCAGCAGCAGTGGGCGGCTGAACACTGAAGCTTTCTTT.